This T cell receptor beta chain was documented in a study of blood T cell repertoires in COVID-19. About the study: COVID-19 samples from acute and convalescent phases originated in the United States, Italy and Spain. The analysed material was cDNA or gDNA that came from T cells, B-cell-depleted T cells, or PBMCs.

As handled by the study authors: By means of reference gene primer amplification, nucleated cell counts were estimated. Assay: immunoSEQ multiplex PCR; the TCRdb copy retains only in-frame clones and omits some. That table supplies the V and J calls and clone size; D and trimming were determined from the DNA. The sample records over 120,000 clones, about 85% being singletons. The ends lost 3 bases at V and 2 bases at J; junction bases unmatched: 5. This CDR3 spans 15 amino acids. CDR1 and CDR2 from the germline V gene are SGHRS and YFSETQ. The chain carries TRBV5-1 and TRBJ1-2, with 9 positions matching TRBD1. The TCR sequence derives from a woman in her seventies with COVID-19, enrolled during active disease. The sequenced material came from peripheral blood. The CDR3 DNA reads as TGCGCCAGCAGCTACGGACAGGGGCGGAACTATGGCTACACCTTC. Its translation is CASSYGQGRNYGYTF.